These T cell receptor beta chains were read from a single sample in a study of CD8 T cells in Susac syndrome. MiXCR was run by TCRdb on the immunoSEQ multiplex PCR reads, yielding one entry per CDR3 protein. The data contain about 200,000 distinct CDR3 sequences, over 75% of them singletons. What was sequenced was CD4+ T cells from PBMCs. These receptors originate from a human donor with Susac syndrome. Each CDR3 is given with its conserved first and last residue. D genes are given only for firm matches. The size entry is marked missing in some rows and otherwise reads once, few, many or a size class.

TRBJ2-7	TRBD2	.	TRBV5-1	TGCGCCAGCAGCTTGGGGCGGGAGAAGCGCTACGAGCAGTACTTC	CASSLGREKRYEQYF
TRBJ1-2	.	.	TRBV2	TGTGCCAGCAGGGTGGGGGGGGGCTATGGCTACACCTTC	CASRVGGGYGYTF
TRBJ1-1	TRBD1	.	TRBV3-1	TGTGCCAGCAGCCAGTTGGGACAGGGGGACACTGAAGCTTTCTTT	CASSQLGQGDTEAFF
TRBJ2-1	.	.	TRBV20-1	TGCAGTGCTAGAGATAGGGCGGGGTTAAGCTCCTACAATGAGCAGTTCTTC	CSARDRAGLSSYNEQFF
TRBJ2-1	TRBD2	.	TRBV12-3/TRBV12-4	TGTGCCAGCAGTCGGCCGGGACTAGCTGGTGAGCAGTTCTTC	CASSRPGLAGEQFF
TRBJ2-2	TRBD1	.	TRBV5-4	TGTGCCAGCAGCTTACAGGGGGAAGCCGGGGAGCTGTTTTTT	CASSLQGEAGELFF
TRBJ1-1	.	few	TRBV28	TGTGCCAGCAGTTCCCCCCAGAACACTGAAGCTTTCTTT	CASSSPQNTEAFF
TRBJ1-5	TRBD1	.	TRBV3-1	TGTGCCAGCAGCGACAGGGTTTTTGGGCCCCAGCATTTT	CASSDRVFGPQHF
TRBJ1-1	TRBD1	.	TRBV28	TGTGCCAGCAGTACCCCCCTCCACTCAGACAGGGTTGGTTTCTTT	CASSTPLHSDRVGFF
TRBJ2-7	.	.	TRBV7-6	TGTGCCAGCAGCTTATTACAGGGCGTTTCCTCCTACGAGCAGTACTTC	CASSLLQGVSSYEQYF
TRBJ2-2	.	.	TRBV19	TGTGCCAGTAGTATCGCACAGGGAGTGGCCGGGGAGCTGTTTTTT	CASSIAQGVAGELFF
TRBJ2-3	TRBD2	.	TRBV20-1	TGCAGTGCTCCGGGGACTAGCGGGGGGGTAGGTACGCAGTATTTT	CSAPGTSGGVGTQYF
TRBJ1-5	.	.	TRBV15	TGTGCCACCAGCAGAGACCAACAGCCCCAGCATTTT	CATSRDQQPQHF
TRBJ2-5	.	.	TRBV6-5	TGTGCCAGCAGTTACGACAGAATACCAGGGGAGACCCAGTACTTC	CASSYDRIPGETQYF
TRBJ2-7	.	.	TRBV7-9	TGTGCCAGCAGCAAAACGGGTTATCAGGTATTCGAGCAGTACTTC	CASSKTGYQVFEQYF
TRBJ2-7	.	.	TRBV6-5	TGTGCCAGCAGTTACGTGGGGTCTTCTCTCTACGAGCAGTACTTC	CASSYVGSSLYEQYF
TRBJ2-3	.	.	TRBV25-1	TGTGCCAGCAGCCAAAGACGCGATACGCAGTATTTT	CASSQRRDTQYF
TRBJ1-5	.	.	TRBV20-1	TGCAGTGCAGTCGACAGATATAGCAATCAGCCCCAGCATTTT	CSAVDRYSNQPQHF
TRBJ2-7	TRBD2	.	TRBV27	TGTGCCAGCAAACCCTGGGGGCTAGCGGGCCTATCCTACGAGCAGTACTTC	CASKPWGLAGLSYEQYF
TRBJ1-2	.	.	TRBV28	TGTGCCAGCAGCCCTGCAGACTATGGCTACACCTTC	CASSPADYGYTF
TRBJ2-2	TRBD1	.	TRBV7-3	TGTGCCAGCAGCCAGAGACAGGGGCCAGACACCGGGGAGCTGTTTTTT	CASSQRQGPDTGELFF
TRBJ2-5	TRBD2	.	TRBV3-1	TGTGCCAGCAGCCAAGATCCCGGGACTAGCGGAAGAGAGACCCAGTACTTC	CASSQDPGTSGRETQYF
TRBJ2-5	TRBD2	.	TRBV5-1	TGCGCCAGCAGCTTGGGACTAGCGGCCCAAGAGACCCAGTACTTC	CASSLGLAAQETQYF
TRBJ2-1	TRBD1	.	TRBV12-3/TRBV12-4	TGTGCCAGCAGTCTACAGGGGAAGGGTGAGCAGTTCTTC	CASSLQGKGEQFF